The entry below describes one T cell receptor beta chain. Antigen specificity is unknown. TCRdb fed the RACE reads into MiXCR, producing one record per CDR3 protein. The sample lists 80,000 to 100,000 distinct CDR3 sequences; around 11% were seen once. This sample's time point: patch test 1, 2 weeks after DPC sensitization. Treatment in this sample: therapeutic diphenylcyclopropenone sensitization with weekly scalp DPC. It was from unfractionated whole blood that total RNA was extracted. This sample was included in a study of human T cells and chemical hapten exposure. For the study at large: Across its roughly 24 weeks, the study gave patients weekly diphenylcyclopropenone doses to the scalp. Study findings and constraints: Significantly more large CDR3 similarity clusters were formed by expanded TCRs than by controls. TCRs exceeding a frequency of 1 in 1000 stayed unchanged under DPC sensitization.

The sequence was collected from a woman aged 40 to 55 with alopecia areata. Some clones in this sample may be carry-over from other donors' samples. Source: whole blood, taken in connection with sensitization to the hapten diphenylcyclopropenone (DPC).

CDR3 residues: CATSDPASGRALIGNEQFF. The CDR3 coding sequence is TGTGCCACCAGTGATCCCGCTAGCGGGAGGGCTCTGATCGGGAATGAGCAGTTCTTC. The V and J genes are TRBV24-1 and TRBJ2-1, with TRBD2 matching 12 bases. Germline V gene lookup returns CDR1 KGHDR and CDR2 SFDVKD. This CDR3 is built from 19 residues. With 3 bases clipped from V and 7 bases from J, the junction kept 15 bases outside the gene matches.